These 24 T cell receptor beta chains were all obtained from the same sample, sequenced in a study of shared clonotypes between healthy human individuals. Sequencing was performed with immunoSEQ multiplex PCR; in TCRdb, only in-frame clones are kept and a portion is missing. Of some 650,000 clones listed, roughly 97% are singletons. Input material: naive CD4+ T cells sorted from blood. Noted subset: CD45RA+ positively selected. Source of these receptors: a woman aged 25-40 years in good health.

The V call is TRBV2, the J call TRBJ2-7; D is ambiguous. Germline loops: CDR1 SNHLY, CDR2 FYNNEI. V was shortened by 3 bases and J by 0 bases, with 9 bases between the two germline ends. The CDR3 sequence is 14 residues long. The CDR3 DNA is TGTGCCAGCAGTGAGACCACGGACTCCTACGAGCAGTACTTC. Translation gives CASSETTDSYEQYF.

The gene calls are TRBV7-8 and TRBJ2-7, with D possibly being TRBD1 (5 bases). In germline, CDR1 is SGHVS, CDR2 FQNEAQ. The CDR3 contains 14 residues. V shed 8 bases and J shed 2 bases, with 16 bases lying between them. CDR3 coding DNA: TGTGCCAGCCGACAGATGCCGGAAACCTACGAGCAGTACTTC. Encoded protein: CASRQMPETYEQYF.

The chain combines TRBV7-9 with TRBJ2-5, with a possible D match to TRBD2 (6 bases). Trimming took 9 bases from V and 2 from J, leaving 10 bases between them. Germline values: CDR1 SEHNR, CDR2 FQNEAQ (reference sequence). The CDR3 consists of 12 residues. The CDR3 loop is CASEAGQETQYF. CDR3 in DNA: TGTGCCAGTGAAGCGGGTCAAGAGACCCAGTACTTC. The full variable domain, in which reference TRBV7-9 and TRBJ2-5 provide the parts outside the CDR3, is DTGVSQNPRHKITKRGQNVTFRCDPISEHNRLYWYRQTLGQGPEFLTYFQNEAQLEKSRLLSDRFSAERPKGSFSTLEIQRTEQGDSAMYLCASEAGQETQYFGPGTRLLVL.

CDR3 bases: TGCAGCGTTGAGTCACAGGTGAACACTGAAGCTTTCTTT. Its translation: CSVESQVNTEAFF. V gene TRBV29-1 combines with J gene TRBJ1-1; TRBD1 is a possible D gene (5 bases). V was cut by 3 bases and J by 0 bases, with 8 bases left in between. Germline lookup yields CDR1 SQVTM and CDR2 ANQGSEA. This CDR3 has 13 residues.

The V gene is TRBV6-4, the J gene TRBJ2-1; D possibly corresponds to TRBD2 (7 bases). CDR1 and CDR2 (germline): MRHNA, SNTAGT. CDR3 length: 13 residues. The V end lost 0 bases, the J end lost 12 bases, and 12 bases lay between the germline ends. The CDR3 protein is CASSDSGGGGQFF. Written as DNA, the CDR3 is TGTGCCAGCAGTGACTCAGGGGGAGGGGGGCAGTTCTTC.

The rearrangement joins TRBV5-4 to TRBJ2-7; TRBD2 matches 13 bases. Germline loops: CDR1 SGHNT, CDR2 YYREEE (reference sequence). The trim removed 4 bases at V and 5 bases at J, leaving 3 bases unmatched. This CDR3 is built from 14 residues. CDR3 coding DNA: TGTGCCAGCAGCGAAGGACTAGCGGGAGACGAGCAGTACTTC. Its translation: CASSEGLAGDEQYF. Supplemented by reference TRBV5-4 and TRBJ2-7, the full variable domain reads ETGVTQSPTHLIKTRGQQVTLRCSSQSGHNTVSWYQQALGQGPQFIFQYYREEENGRGNFPPRFSGLQFPNYSSELNVNALELDDSALYLCASSEGLAGDEQYFGPGTRLTVT.

The chain combines TRBV5-1 with TRBJ1-5; TRBD1 matches at 8 bases. Germline CDR1 reads SGHRS; CDR2 reads YFSETQ. Trimming at V came to 1 base and at J to 1 base, leaving 1 base not matched to a gene. CDR3 length equals 15 residues. DNA for the CDR3: TGCGCCAGCAGCTTGACAGGGGGAAGCAATCAGCCCCAGCATTTT. Residues: CASSLTGGSNQPQHF.

V usage is TRBV27 and J usage is TRBJ1-1; TRBD1 is a possible D gene (5 bases). The CDR3 is made up of 13 amino acids. Trimming removed 4 bases at V and 8 bases at J, with 14 bases between. Germline V CDR1 and CDR2: MNHEY, SMNVEV (reference sequence). CDR3 DNA: TGTGCCAGCAGTTCCCCCACCCGGGGGGAAGCTTTCTTT. It specifies CASSSPTRGEAFF.

This clone came up once. This rearrangement joins TRBV28 to TRBJ2-7; 13 bases are shared with TRBD2. This CDR3 spans 16 amino acids. The V gene's germline CDR1 is MDHEN and CDR2 SYDVKM. Trimming removed 6 bases from V and 2 bases from J; junction bases left unmatched: 7. The CDR3 protein is CASRYTGTSGTYEQYF. CDR3 DNA sequence: TGTGCCAGCAGATACACCGGGACTAGCGGGACCTACGAGCAGTACTTC. The variable domain in full, with the rest retrieved from reference TRBV28 and TRBJ2-7, is DVKVTQSSRYLVKRTGEKVFLECVQDMDHENMFWYRQDPGLGLRLIYFSYDVKMKEKGDIPEGYSVSREKKERFSLILESASTNQTSMYLCASRYTGTSGTYEQYFGPGTRLTVT.

V usage is TRBV19 and J usage is TRBJ1-1, with unresolved D. Trimming pared 4 bases from V and 0 bases from J, leaving 15 bases between. Germline CDR1 and CDR2: LNHDA and SQIVND (reference sequence). CDR3 size: 16 residues. The CDR3 bases are TGTGCCAGTAGTACCTATCTCGGAGAGTTGAACACTGAAGCTTTCTTT. Amino acids: CASSTYLGELNTEAFF. Looking up the rest from reference TRBV19 and TRBJ1-1 gives the full variable domain: DGGITQSPKYLFRKEGQNVTLSCEQNLNHDAMYWYRQDPGQGLRLIYYSQIVNDFQKGDIAEGYSVSREKKESFPLTVTSAQKNPTAFYLCASSTYLGELNTEAFFGQGTRLTVV.

The V call is TRBV5-5, the J call TRBJ1-5, with D uncertain. The CDR3 is 14 amino acids. CDR1 and CDR2 (germline): SGHKS, YYEKEE (reference sequence). The V end was cut by 2 bases, the J end by 1 base, with 7 bases between. This CDR3 is CASSFVGSNQPQHF. As DNA, the CDR3 is TGTGCCAGCAGCTTCGTAGGGAGCAATCAGCCCCAGCATTTT.

The chain carries TRBV10-1 and TRBJ2-4; 7 bases map to TRBD2. Germline V CDR1 and CDR2: WNHNN, SYGVQD (reference sequence). V was pared by 10 bases and J by 0 bases, with 15 bases of the junction left unmatched. CDR3 size: 17 residues. The CDR3 loop reads CAKGGLASILAKNIQYF. CDR3 DNA: TGCGCCAAGGGAGGGCTAGCGAGCATATTAGCCAAAAACATTCAGTACTTC.

The chain employs TRBV15 and TRBJ1-3; D is uncertain. The CDR3 contains 14 residues. The germline CDR1 and CDR2 sequences are LNHNV and YYDKDF (reference sequence). Trimming stripped 2 bases from V and 4 bases from J, with 9 bases between. CDR3 residues: CATSRSQRGNTIYF. CDR3 bases: TGTGCCACCAGCAGATCCCAGCGGGGAAACACCATATATTTT.

The CDR3 DNA reads TGTGCCAGCAGATCTAACTACGAGCAGTACTTC. Translation: CASRSNYEQYF. This chain uses TRBV6-1 with TRBJ2-7, with D unclear. The CDR3 extends over 11 amino acids. V shed 6 bases and J shed 3 bases, with 6 bases lying between them. Germline loops: CDR1 MNHNS, CDR2 SASEGT.

This clone was seen once. This chain uses TRBV27 with TRBJ2-3; 10 bases agree with TRBD2. Germline V gives CDR1 MNHEY, CDR2 SMNVEV (reference sequence). Trimming took 11 bases from V and 2 from J; bases not matched to a gene: 7. The length of the CDR3 is 14 residues. The CDR3 loop is CAPAGGATTDTQYF. Written as DNA, the CDR3 is TGTGCCCCAGCGGGAGGGGCCACCACAGATACGCAGTATTTT.

This clone was recorded only once. V and J are TRBV6-5 and TRBJ2-6; no definite D call. The ends were cut back, 6 bases at V and 1 base at J, with 10 bases in the middle. From germline, CDR1 is MNHEY and CDR2 SVGAGI. The CDR3 is 15 amino acids. CDR3 in amino acids: CASSLLPSGANVLTF. The CDR3 DNA is TGTGCCAGCAGCTTACTACCGTCTGGGGCCAACGTCCTGACTTTC.

The count of this clone is one. This rearrangement joins TRBV5-1 to TRBJ2-5, with D uncertain. The end of the DNA is better explained by TRBJ2-7, so the J call may be wrong. This CDR3 comprises 13 residues. The germline gives CDR1 SGHRS, CDR2 YFSETQ. CDR3 sequence: CASSLADIYEQYF. Here the CDR3 DNA reads TGCGCCAGCAGCTTGGCCGATATCTACGAGCAGTACTTC.

The rearrangement uses TRBV27 and TRBJ2-3, with 10 bases lining up with TRBD1. From germline, CDR1 is MNHEY and CDR2 SMNVEV (reference sequence). Trimming took 5 bases from V and 6 from J; bases not matched to a gene: 20. The CDR3 totals 19 residues. The CDR3 DNA is TGTGCCAGCAGTCTTCCGGGACAGGGGTACTCAAAACCGGGGGATACGCAGTATTTT. Amino acid sequence: CASSLPGQGYSKPGDTQYF.

This clone was observed a single time. This chain links TRBV6-5 with TRBJ1-6; weak D call: TRBD1 (6 bases). Trimming pared 6 bases from V and 7 bases from J, leaving 13 bases between. The length of the CDR3 is 14 residues. Germline V gene lookup returns CDR1 MNHEY and CDR2 SVGAGI. DNA of the CDR3: TGTGCCAGCAGCGAACAAGGGGGGAATTCACCCCTCCACTTT. As protein: CASSEQGGNSPLHF.

The genes are TRBV6-6 and TRBJ2-5; TRBD2 aligns across 10 bases. The last part of the DNA fits TRBJ2-7 better; the J call may be wrong. The CDR3 covers 14 residues. Looked up from germline, CDR1 is MNHNY and CDR2 is SVGAGI (reference sequence). The CDR3 coding sequence is TGTGCCAGCAACCCTAGCGGGAGCTCCTACGAGCAGTACTTC. It encodes CASNPSGSSYEQYF.

The CDR3 DNA is TGTGCCAGCAAATTTGGGGCACACGAGCAGTACTTC. This sequence encodes CASKFGAHEQYF. This chain joins TRBV6-1 and TRBJ2-7; D might be TRBD1 (5 bases). CDR1 is MNHNS and CDR2 is SASEGT in the germline V gene. The CDR3 has 12 amino acids. V lost 7 bases to trimming and J lost 5 bases, with 12 bases between them.

V is TRBV7-9 and J is TRBJ1-1; D not resolved. The CDR3 consists of 15 residues. Trimming pared 0 bases from V and 3 bases from J, leaving 11 bases between. The germline V gene has CDR1 SEHNR and CDR2 FQNEAQ (reference sequence). The CDR3, as DNA: TGTGCCAGCAGCTTAGCTCGCGCCCTCGACACTGAAGCTTTCTTT. The encoded protein is CASSLARALDTEAFF. Full variable domain (outside the CDR3, taken from reference TRBV7-9 and TRBJ1-1): DTGVSQNPRHKITKRGQNVTFRCDPISEHNRLYWYRQTLGQGPEFLTYFQNEAQLEKSRLLSDRFSAERPKGSFSTLEIQRTEQGDSAMYLCASSLARALDTEAFFGQGTRLTVV.

The V gene is TRBV6-6, the J gene TRBJ1-3, with D hard to call. Germline assignment: CDR1 MNHNY and CDR2 SVGAGI (reference sequence). The length of the CDR3 is 12 residues. Trimming removed 6 bases from V and 5 bases from J, with 8 bases in between. The CDR3 region has the DNA TGTGCCAGCAGACATAGTAGAAACACCATATATTTT. Its protein is CASRHSRNTIYF.

J is TRBJ1-1 and V is TRBV28; tentatively, D is TRBD1 (5 bases). From germline, CDR1 is MDHEN and CDR2 SYDVKM. V lost 5 bases to trimming and J lost 1 base, with 14 bases between them. CDR3 length equals 15 residues. The CDR3, as DNA: TGTGCCAGCAGTCCAAACGGGCAGGGGAACACTGAAGCTTTCTTT. The encoded protein is CASSPNGQGNTEAFF. The variable domain in full, with the rest retrieved from reference TRBV28 and TRBJ1-1, is DVKVTQSSRYLVKRTGEKVFLECVQDMDHENMFWYRQDPGLGLRLIYFSYDVKMKEKGDIPEGYSVSREKKERFSLILESASTNQTSMYLCASSPNGQGNTEAFFGQGTRLTVV.